These 6 T cell receptor beta chains share one sample of origin, sequenced in a study of radiotherapy plus CTLA-4 blockade in lung cancer. Repertoires were generated with immunoSEQ multiplex PCR, while TCRdb's copy carries only in-frame clones and drops some. The sample yields around 26,000 clones, 73% seen once. The sequenced sample was peripheral blood, obtained from a patient treated with radiotherapy plus ipilimumab. The receptors stem from a human donor with non-small cell lung cancer who had stable disease on radiotherapy plus ipilimumab.

The chain couples TRBV7-6 to TRBJ2-7, with 8 bases fitting TRBD1. The CDR3 consists of 13 residues. Germline CDR1 SGHVS, CDR2 FNYEAQ. J lost 0 bases, V lost 8 bases, and 3 bases had no gene match. CDR3 sequence reads: CASRQGASYEQYF. The CDR3 nucleotides are TGTGCCAGCCGGCAGGGGGCCTCCTACGAGCAGTACTTC. The complete variable domain, with remaining parts taken from reference TRBV7-6 and TRBJ2-7, reads GAGVSQSPRYKVTKRGQDVALRCDPISGHVSLYWYRQALGQGPEFLTYFNYEAQQDKSGLPNDRFSAERPEGSISTLTIQRTEQRDSAMYRCASRQGASYEQYFGPGTRLTVT.

This clone was detected only once. The chain uses TRBV6-1 and TRBJ1-1, with TRBD1 as a possible D gene (5 bases). V was clipped by 4 bases and J by 6 bases, with 12 bases between them. The CDR3 loop spans 13 amino acids. From germline, CDR1 is MNHNS and CDR2 SASEGT. CDR3 protein: CASSAGGLAEAFF. The CDR3 DNA reads as TGTGCCAGCAGTGCCGGGGGACTCGCTGAAGCTTTCTTT.

The genes are TRBV29-1 and TRBJ2-1; the D call may be TRBD1 or TRBD2 (5 bases each). Germline V lookup: CDR1 SQVTM, CDR2 ANQGSEA. V lost 6 bases, J lost 8 bases, and 8 bases lay in between. The CDR3 length is 10 residues. The CDR3 DNA is TGCAGCGTACGGGGCGATGAGCAGTTCTTC. Translated: CSVRGDEQFF.

The V gene is TRBV30, the J gene TRBJ2-3; the match to TRBD2 covers 9 bases. Germline assignment: CDR1 GTSNPN and CDR2 SVGIG (reference sequence). The CDR3 sequence is 16 residues long. The V gene end was trimmed by 0 bases and the J gene end by 4 bases; junction bases not matched to a gene: 8. CDR3 DNA: TGTGCCTGGAGTGTCTTCGCGGGAGGGCCCGCAGATACGCAGTATTTT. It is translated as CAWSVFAGGPADTQYF.

This chain joins TRBV6-1 and TRBJ2-5, with D tentatively TRBD1 (6 bases). There are 15 residues in the CDR3. Germline V gives CDR1 MNHNS, CDR2 SASEGT. Trimming cost V 1 base and J 2 bases, with 11 bases left between them. CDR3 amino acids: CASSEVVTGQETQYF. Written as DNA, the CDR3 is TGTGCCAGCAGTGAAGTCGTAACAGGGCAAGAGACCCAGTACTTC.

The sample holds a few counts of this clone. The rearrangement joins TRBV4-1 to TRBJ2-6; TRBD1 matches 8 bases. Germline V CDR1 and CDR2: MGHRA, YSYEKL. The ends lost 1 base at V and 2 bases at J; junction bases unmatched: 7. The CDR3 runs to 18 residues. CDR3 nucleotide sequence: TGCGCCAGCAGCCAAGGAGGCAGGGGGCGAACTGGGGCCAACGTCCTGACTTTC. Translation gives CASSQGGRGRTGANVLTF.